This T cell receptor beta chain was identified in a study of shared T cell receptors in the human thymus. This CDR3 has 16 residues. V was clipped by 4 bases and J by 7 bases; unmatched bases: 9. CDR1 and CDR2 (germline): MGHRA, YSYEKL. Sequenced by immunoSEQ multiplex PCR; TCRdb stores in-frame clones only, minus some. The sample includes more than 550,000 clones, around 87% of them seen just once. These data are also associated with another study on human thymus T cells. That work adds: Having surgery to correct congenital heart defects, healthy Finnish infants acted as the donors. It was from resections taken during corrective heart surgery that the thymus tissue came. Repertoires from thymus and blood appeared to show biased V and J gene usage. A high degree of thymic repertoire overlap among unrelated individuals was reported in related research.

The sample taken for sequencing was thymocytes. The clonotype originates from a boy under two years old with a congenital heart defect. This chain connects TRBV4-1 to TRBJ1-6, with 8 bases that match TRBD1. CDR3 sequence reads: CASSLTQGQGNSPLHF. CDR3 sequence (DNA): TGCGCCAGCAGCCTAACTCAAGGACAGGGAAATTCACCCCTCCACTTT.